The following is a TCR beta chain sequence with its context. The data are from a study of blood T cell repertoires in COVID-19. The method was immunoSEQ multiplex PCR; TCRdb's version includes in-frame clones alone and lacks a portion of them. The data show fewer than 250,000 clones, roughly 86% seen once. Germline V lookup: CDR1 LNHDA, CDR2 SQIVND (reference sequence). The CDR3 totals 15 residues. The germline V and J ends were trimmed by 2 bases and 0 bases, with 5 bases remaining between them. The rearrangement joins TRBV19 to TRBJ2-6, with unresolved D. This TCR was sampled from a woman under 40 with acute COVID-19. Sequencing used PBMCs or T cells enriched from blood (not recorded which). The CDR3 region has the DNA TGTGCCAGTAGTATAACGGTCTCTGGGGCCAACGTCCTGACTTTC. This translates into CASSITVSGANVLTF.